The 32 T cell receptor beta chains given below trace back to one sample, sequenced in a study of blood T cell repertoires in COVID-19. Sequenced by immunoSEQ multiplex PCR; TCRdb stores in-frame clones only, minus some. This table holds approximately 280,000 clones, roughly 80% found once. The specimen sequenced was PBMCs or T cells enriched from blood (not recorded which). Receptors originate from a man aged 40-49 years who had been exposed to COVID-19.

The CDR3 protein is CSVKQVDSSGELFF. CDR3 sequence (DNA): TGCAGCGTAAAGCAAGTGGACAGCTCCGGGGAGCTGTTTTTT. The V gene is TRBV29-1, the J gene TRBJ2-2; tentative D call: TRBD1 (6 bases). V gave up 6 bases and J gave up 6 bases, with 17 bases separating them. Germline V gene lookup returns CDR1 SQVTM and CDR2 ANQGSEA. The CDR3 length is 14 residues.

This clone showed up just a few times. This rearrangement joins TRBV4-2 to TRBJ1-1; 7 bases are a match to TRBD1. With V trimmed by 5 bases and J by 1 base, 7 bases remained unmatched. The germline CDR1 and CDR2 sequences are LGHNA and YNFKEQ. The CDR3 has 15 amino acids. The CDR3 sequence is CASSTGEHGNTEAFF. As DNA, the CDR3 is TGTGCCAGCAGCACAGGGGAGCATGGGAACACTGAAGCTTTCTTT.

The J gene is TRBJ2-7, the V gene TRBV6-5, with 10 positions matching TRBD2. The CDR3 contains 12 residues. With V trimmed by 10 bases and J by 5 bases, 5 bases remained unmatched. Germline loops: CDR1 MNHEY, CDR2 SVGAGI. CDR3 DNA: TGTGCCAAAGCGGGAGGGCCCCACGAGCAGTACTTC. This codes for CAKAGGPHEQYF.

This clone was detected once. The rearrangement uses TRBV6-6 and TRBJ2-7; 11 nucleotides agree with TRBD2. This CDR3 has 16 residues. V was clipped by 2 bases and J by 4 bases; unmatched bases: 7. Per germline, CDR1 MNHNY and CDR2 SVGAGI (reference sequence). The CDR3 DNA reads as TGTGCCAGCAGTTACCACCCGACTAGCGGGAAGTACGAGCAGTACTTC. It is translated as CASSYHPTSGKYEQYF.

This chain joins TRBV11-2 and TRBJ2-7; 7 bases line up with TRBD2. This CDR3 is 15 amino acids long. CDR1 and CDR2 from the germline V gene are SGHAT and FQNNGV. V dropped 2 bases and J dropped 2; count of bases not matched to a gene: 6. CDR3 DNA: TGTGCCAGCAGCTTACTAGCGGTGCAGGCCTACGAGCAGTACTTC. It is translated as CASSLLAVQAYEQYF.

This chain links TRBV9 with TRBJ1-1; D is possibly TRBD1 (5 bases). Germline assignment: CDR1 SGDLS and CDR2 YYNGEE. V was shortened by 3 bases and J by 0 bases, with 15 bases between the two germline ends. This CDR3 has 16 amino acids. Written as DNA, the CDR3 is TGTGCCAGCAGCGCCCCGACAGACCTCCTGAACACTGAAGCTTTCTTT. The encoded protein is CASSAPTDLLNTEAFF.

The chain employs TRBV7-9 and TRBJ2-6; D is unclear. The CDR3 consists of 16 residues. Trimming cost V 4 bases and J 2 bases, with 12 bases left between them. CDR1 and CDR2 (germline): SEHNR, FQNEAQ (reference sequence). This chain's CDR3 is CASSYALGPGANVLTF. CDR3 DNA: TGTGCCAGCAGCTACGCCCTTGGCCCTGGGGCCAACGTCCTGACTTTC. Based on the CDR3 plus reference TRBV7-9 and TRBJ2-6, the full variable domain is DTGVSQNPRHKITKRGQNVTFRCDPISEHNRLYWYRQTLGQGPEFLTYFQNEAQLEKSRLLSDRFSAERPKGSFSTLEIQRTEQGDSAMYLCASSYALGPGANVLTFGAGSRLTVL.

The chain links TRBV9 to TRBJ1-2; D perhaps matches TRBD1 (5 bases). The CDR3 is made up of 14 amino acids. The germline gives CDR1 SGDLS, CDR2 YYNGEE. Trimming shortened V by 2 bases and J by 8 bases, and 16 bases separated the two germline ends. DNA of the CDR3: TGTGCCAGCAGCGTCGGGGGATCTACATTAGGCTACACCTTC. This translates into CASSVGGSTLGYTF.

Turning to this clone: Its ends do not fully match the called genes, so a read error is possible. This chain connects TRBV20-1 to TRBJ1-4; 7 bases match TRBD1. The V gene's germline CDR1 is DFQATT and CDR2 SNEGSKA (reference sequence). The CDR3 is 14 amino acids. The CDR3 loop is CSASSGTAKEKLFF. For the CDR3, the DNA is TGCAGTGCTAGTTCGGGGACAGCTAAGGAAAAACTGTTTTTT.

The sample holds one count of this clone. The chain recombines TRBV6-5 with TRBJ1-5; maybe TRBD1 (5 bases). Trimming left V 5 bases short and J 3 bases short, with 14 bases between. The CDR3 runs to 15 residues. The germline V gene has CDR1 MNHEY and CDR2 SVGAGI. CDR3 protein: CASSPSRGNNQPQHF. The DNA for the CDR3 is TGTGCCAGCAGTCCCAGCCGGGGGAACAATCAGCCCCAGCATTTT.

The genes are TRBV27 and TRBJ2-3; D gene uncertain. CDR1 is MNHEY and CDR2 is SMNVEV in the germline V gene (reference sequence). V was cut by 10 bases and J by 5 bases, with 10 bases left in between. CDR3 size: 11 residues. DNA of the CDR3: TGTGCCACGCTATTCGTAGATACGCAGTATTTT. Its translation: CATLFVDTQYF.

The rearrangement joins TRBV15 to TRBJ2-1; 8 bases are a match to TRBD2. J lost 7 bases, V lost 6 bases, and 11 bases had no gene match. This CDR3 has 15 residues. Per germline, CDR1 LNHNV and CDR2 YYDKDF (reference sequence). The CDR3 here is CATSSWPAGANEQFF. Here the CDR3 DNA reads TGTGCCACCAGTTCTTGGCCAGCGGGAGCTAATGAGCAGTTCTTC.

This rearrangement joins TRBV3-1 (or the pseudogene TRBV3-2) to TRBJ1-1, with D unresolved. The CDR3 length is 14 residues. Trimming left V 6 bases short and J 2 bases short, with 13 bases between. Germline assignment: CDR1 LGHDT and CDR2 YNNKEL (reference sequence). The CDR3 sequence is CASSQVSGNTEAFF. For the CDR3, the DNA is TGTGCCAGCAGTCAGGTTTCGGGAAACACTGAAGCTTTCTTT.

The CDR3 DNA reads as TGTGCCACCAGTGATAATGGCGGGGGACTAGCGGGAGTTCGGGGCACAGATACGCAGTATTTT. Encoded protein: CATSDNGGGLAGVRGTDTQYF. The chain has TRBV24-1 and TRBJ2-3, with 14 bases that match TRBD2. The ends lost 3 bases at V and 1 base at J; junction bases unmatched: 14. CDR3 size: 21 residues. The germline CDR1 and CDR2 sequences are KGHDR and SFDVKD.

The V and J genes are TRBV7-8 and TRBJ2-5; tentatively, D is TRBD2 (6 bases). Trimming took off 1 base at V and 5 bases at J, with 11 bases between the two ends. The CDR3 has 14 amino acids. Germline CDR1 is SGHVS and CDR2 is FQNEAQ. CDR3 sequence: CASSLVSSEETQYF. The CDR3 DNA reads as TGTGCCAGCAGCTTAGTCTCTAGCGAGGAGACCCAGTACTTC.

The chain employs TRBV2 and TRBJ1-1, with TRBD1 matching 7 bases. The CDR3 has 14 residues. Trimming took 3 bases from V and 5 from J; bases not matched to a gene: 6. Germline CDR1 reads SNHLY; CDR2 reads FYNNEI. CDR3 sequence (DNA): TGTGCCAGCAGTGAGAGGACAGGCCGGACTGAAGCTTTCTTT. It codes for CASSERTGRTEAFF.

The CDR3 coding sequence is TGCGCCAGCAGCCCCCGCCTAGCGGGGGGGATGGGGGATACGCAGTATTTT. It translates to CASSPRLAGGMGDTQYF. The chain links TRBV4-1 to TRBJ2-3; 12 nucleotides match TRBD2. Germline values: CDR1 MGHRA, CDR2 YSYEKL. CDR3 length: 17 amino acids. V trimming: 4 bases; J trimming: 6 bases; junction bases outside the gene matches: 11.

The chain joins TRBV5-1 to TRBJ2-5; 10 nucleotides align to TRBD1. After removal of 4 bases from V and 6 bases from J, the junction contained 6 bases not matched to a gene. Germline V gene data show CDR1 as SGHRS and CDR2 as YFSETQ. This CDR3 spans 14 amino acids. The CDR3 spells CASSPGQGEQTQYF. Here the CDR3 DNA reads TGCGCCAGCAGCCCAGGACAGGGGGAGCAGACCCAGTACTTC. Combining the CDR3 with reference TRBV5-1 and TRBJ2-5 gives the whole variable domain KAGVTQTPRYLIKTRGQQVTLSCSPISGHRSVSWYQQTPGQGLQFLFEYFSETQRNKGNFPGRFSGRQFSNSRSEMNVSTLELGDSALYLCASSPGQGEQTQYFGPGTRLLVL.

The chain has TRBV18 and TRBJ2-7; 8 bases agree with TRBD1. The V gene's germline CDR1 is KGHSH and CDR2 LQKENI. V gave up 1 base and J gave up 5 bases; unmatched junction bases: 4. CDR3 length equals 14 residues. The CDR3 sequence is CASSPQQGENEQYF. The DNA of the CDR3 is TGTGCCAGCTCACCACAACAGGGGGAAAACGAGCAGTACTTC.

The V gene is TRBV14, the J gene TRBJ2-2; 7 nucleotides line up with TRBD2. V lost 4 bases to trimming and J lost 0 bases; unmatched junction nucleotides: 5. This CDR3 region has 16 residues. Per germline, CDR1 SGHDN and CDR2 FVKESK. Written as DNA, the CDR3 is TGTGCCAGCAGCCCCCGGCTAGCGGCGAACACCGGGGAGCTGTTTTTT. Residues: CASSPRLAANTGELFF.

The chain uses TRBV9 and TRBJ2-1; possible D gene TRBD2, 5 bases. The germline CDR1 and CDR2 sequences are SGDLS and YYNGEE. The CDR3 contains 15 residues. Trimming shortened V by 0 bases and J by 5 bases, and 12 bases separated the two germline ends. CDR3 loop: CASSVDWSGNNEQFF. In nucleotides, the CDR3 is TGTGCCAGCAGCGTAGACTGGAGCGGTAACAATGAGCAGTTCTTC. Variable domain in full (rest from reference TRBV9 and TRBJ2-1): DSGVTQTPKHLITATGQRVTLRCSPRSGDLSVYWYQQSLDQGLQFLIQYYNGEERAKGNILERFSAQQFPDLHSELNLSSLELGDSALYFCASSVDWSGNNEQFFGPGTRLTVL.

CDR3 protein: CASSLSRGPYEQYF. The CDR3 DNA follows: TGCGCCAGCAGCTTGAGCAGGGGCCCCTACGAGCAGTACTTC. V gene TRBV5-1 combines with J gene TRBJ2-7; possible D gene TRBD1, 6 bases. CDR3 length: 14 amino acids. The ends were cut back, 1 base at V and 2 bases at J, with 10 bases in the middle. Germline-derived CDR1 and CDR2 are SGHRS and YFSETQ.

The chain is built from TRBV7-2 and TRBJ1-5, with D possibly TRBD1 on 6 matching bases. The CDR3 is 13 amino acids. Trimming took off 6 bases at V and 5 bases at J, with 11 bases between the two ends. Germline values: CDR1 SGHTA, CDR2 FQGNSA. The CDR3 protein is CASSQDSDQPQHF. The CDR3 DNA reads TGTGCCAGCAGTCAGGACAGCGATCAGCCCCAGCATTTT.

The CDR3 sequence: CASSVFDRGFSRYNEQFF. In nucleotides, the CDR3 is TGTGCCAGCAGCGTATTTGACAGGGGGTTTTCGCGTTACAATGAGCAGTTCTTC. This chain connects TRBV9 to TRBJ2-1; 9 bases match TRBD1. Per the germline V gene, CDR1 is SGDLS and CDR2 is YYNGEE. Trimming took 1 base from V and 4 from J; bases not matched to a gene: 12. There are 18 residues in the CDR3.

The CDR3 coding sequence is TGTGCCAGCAGCTCCGACACCGTATACGAGCAGTACTTC. This encodes CASSSDTVYEQYF. V and J are TRBV7-9 and TRBJ2-7, with unresolved D. V lost 4 bases, J lost 4 bases, and 11 bases lay in between. The length of the CDR3 is 13 residues. The germline V gene encodes CDR1 SEHNR and CDR2 FQNEAQ (reference sequence).

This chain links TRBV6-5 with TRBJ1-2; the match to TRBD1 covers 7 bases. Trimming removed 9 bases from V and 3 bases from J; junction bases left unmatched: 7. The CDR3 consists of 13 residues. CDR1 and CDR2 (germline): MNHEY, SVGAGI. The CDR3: CASETGVYYGYTF. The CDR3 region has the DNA TGTGCCAGTGAAACAGGGGTCTACTATGGCTACACCTTC.

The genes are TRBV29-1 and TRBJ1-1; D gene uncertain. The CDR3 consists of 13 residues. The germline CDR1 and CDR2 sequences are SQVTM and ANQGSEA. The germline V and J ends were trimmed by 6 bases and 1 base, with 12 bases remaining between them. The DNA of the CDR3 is TGCAGCGTCGTGCTATTGAAGAACACTGAAGCTTTCTTT. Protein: CSVVLLKNTEAFF.

CDR3 sequence: CATRAGGTDEQYF. CDR3 sequence (DNA): TGTGCCACCAGGGCAGGCGGGACCGACGAGCAGTACTTC. The chain has TRBV24-1 and TRBJ2-7, with D perhaps matching TRBD2 (6 bases). This CDR3 region has 13 residues. Germline CDR1 and CDR2: KGHDR and SFDVKD. V was pared by 7 bases and J by 5 bases, with 14 bases between.

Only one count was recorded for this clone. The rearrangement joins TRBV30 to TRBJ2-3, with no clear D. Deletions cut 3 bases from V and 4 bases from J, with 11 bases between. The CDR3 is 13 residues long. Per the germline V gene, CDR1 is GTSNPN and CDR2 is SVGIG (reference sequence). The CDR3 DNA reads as TGTGCCTGGAGCGACCCCCGGGCAGATACGCAGTATTTT. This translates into CAWSDPRADTQYF.

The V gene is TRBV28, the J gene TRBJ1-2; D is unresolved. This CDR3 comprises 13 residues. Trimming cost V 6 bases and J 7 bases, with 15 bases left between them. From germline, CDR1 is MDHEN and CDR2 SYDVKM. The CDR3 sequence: CASSPPFEGGYTF. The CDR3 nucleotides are TGTGCCAGCAGCCCACCTTTTGAGGGTGGCTACACCTTC.

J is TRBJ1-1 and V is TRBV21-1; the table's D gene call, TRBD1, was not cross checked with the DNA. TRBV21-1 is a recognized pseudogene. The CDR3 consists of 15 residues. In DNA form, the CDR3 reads TGTGCCAGCGCAGGGGGGCGAGAAGGGAACACTGAAGCTTTCTTT. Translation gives CASAGGREGNTEAFF.

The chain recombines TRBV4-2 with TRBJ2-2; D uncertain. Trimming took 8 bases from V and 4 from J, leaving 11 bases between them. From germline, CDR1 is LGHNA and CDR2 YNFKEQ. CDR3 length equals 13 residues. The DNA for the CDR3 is TGTGCCAGCGCCAAATCGCGCACCGGGGAGCTGTTTTTT. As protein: CASAKSRTGELFF.